The sample holds a few counts of the clone carrying this T cell receptor (beta chain). The assay was immunoSEQ multiplex PCR, and TCRdb's table has in-frame clones only and misses some. The sample holds about 200,000 clones, approximately 81% seen once. The sample comes from a study of blood T cell repertoires in COVID-19. CDR3 length equals 15 residues. Germline CDR1 reads SGHTA; CDR2 reads FQGNSA. Trimming removed 1 base at V and 0 bases at J, with 4 bases between. The V gene is TRBV7-2, the J gene TRBJ2-6; D is undetermined. The sequence came from a human donor in a cohort sampled during active COVID-19. Sample: peripheral blood. This chain's CDR3 is CASSLGHSGANVLTF. As DNA, the CDR3 is TGTGCCAGCAGCTTAGGTCACTCTGGGGCCAACGTCCTGACTTTC.